A selection of T cell receptor beta chains follows, all from one sample in a study of T cells in Graves' hyperthyroidism and ophthalmopathy. TCRdb independently ran MiXCR on the multiplex PCR reads; one entry per CDR3 protein. The sample has 200,000 to 300,000 distinct CDR3 sequences, 15% to 20% seen once. Material for sequencing was blood. The source of these receptors is a woman between 18 and 30 years old with Graves' ophthalmopathy. Both conserved end residues are part of each CDR3.

V: TRBV5-1; CDR3: CASSPGGPGANVLTF
V: TRBV27; CDR3: CASSLTQGGTEAFF
V: TRBV11-2; CDR3: CASSSNVRYEQYF
V: TRBV6-2/TRBV6-3; CDR3: CASTKGALTDTQYF
V: TRBV11-2; CDR3: CASSPFVAVTDTQYF
V: TRBV11-2; CDR3: CASSLVGSADTQYF
V: TRBV7-8; CDR3: CASSPLYTTGPNTGELFF
V: TRBV6-1; CDR3: CASSNLGGAVGEKLFF
V: TRBV5-6; CDR3: CASSLPGHNTGELFF
V: TRBV20-1; CDR3: CSATGLLDEQYF